Each of the 29 T cell receptor beta chains below was sequenced from the same sample in a study of monozygotic twins with inflammatory bowel disease (dated by TCRdb to about 2019). Receptor libraries were prepared by 5' RACE. TCRdb shows the sequencer as Illumina HiSeq 2500. TCRdb reprocessed the reads and provides one entry for every CDR3 protein sequence; no DNA is given. The sample's clone listing holds a few hundred thousand distinct CDR3 sequences. Approximately 2.8% of the sample rests with the top ten. The material sequenced was blood. These receptors were obtained from a human donor with ulcerative colitis or Crohn's disease, or a healthy co-twin of an affected twin (not recorded which).

The chain uses TRBV5-1 and TRBJ2-2; with no DNA, the TCRdb D assignment of TRBD1 cannot be verified. CDR1 is SGHRS and CDR2 is YFSETQ in the germline V gene. The CDR3 has 14 residues. This chain's CDR3 is CASSYRLDTGELFF.

The V gene is TRBV7-2, the J gene TRBJ1-1. CDR1 and CDR2 (germline): SGHTA, FQGNSA. The CDR3 has 13 residues. This CDR3 reads CASSPPLNTEAFF.

The V call is TRBV6-5, the J call TRBJ1-1; TCRdb designates TRBD1, a call that cannot be tested without DNA. CDR1 is MNHEY, CDR2 SVGAGI, per germline. This CDR3 is 14 amino acids long. This CDR3 reads CASSYDRGRTEAFF.

This sequence joins TRBV28 and TRBJ2-7; the D call of TRBD1 rests on TCRdb alone, since no DNA is present to check it. The CDR3 runs to 14 residues. The germline V gene has CDR1 MDHEN and CDR2 SYDVKM. The CDR3: CASSLRQLLYEQYF.

The chain couples TRBV15 to TRBJ1-4; TCRdb gives TRBD1 as the D gene, but with no DNA this cannot be confirmed. Germline CDR1 LNHNV, CDR2 YYDKDF (reference sequence). The CDR3 totals 15 residues. CDR3 in amino acids: CATSRLLPGYEKLFF.

The chain links TRBV9 to TRBJ2-2; the TRBD2 assignment by TCRdb is unverifiable without DNA. The germline CDR1 and CDR2 sequences are SGDLS and YYNGEE. This CDR3 contains 15 residues. CDR3 amino acids: CASAKAGVNTGELFF. Together with reference TRBV9 and TRBJ2-2, the CDR3 gives the full variable domain: DSGVTQTPKHLITATGQRVTLRCSPRSGDLSVYWYQQSLDQGLQFLIQYYNGEERAKGNILERFSAQQFPDLHSELNLSSLELGDSALYFCASAKAGVNTGELFFGEGSRLTVL.

This chain links TRBV6-5 with TRBJ1-4; the D call of TRBD1 rests on TCRdb alone, since no DNA is present to check it. The CDR3 loop spans 15 amino acids. Germline V gene data show CDR1 as MNHEY and CDR2 as SVGAGI. The CDR3 reads CASSYSWTGQEKLFF.

The CDR3 region is CASSQDSSGAYNEQFF. This chain connects TRBV4-3 to TRBJ2-1; checking the TCRdb D call of TRBD2 is not possible without DNA. This CDR3 has 16 amino acids. In germline, CDR1 is LGHNA, CDR2 YSLEER.

The gene calls are TRBV30 and TRBJ1-1. Germline loops: CDR1 GTSNPN, CDR2 SVGIG (reference sequence). The CDR3 contains 11 residues. The CDR3 region is CARRSYTEAFF.

V and J are TRBV20-1 and TRBJ1-1. Germline V gives CDR1 DFQATT, CDR2 SNEGSKA (reference sequence). This CDR3 spans 12 amino acids. The CDR3 protein is CSARVVSTEAFF.

The chain couples TRBV7-8 to TRBJ2-5; checking the TCRdb D call of TRBD1 is not possible without DNA. The germline V gene encodes CDR1 SGHVS and CDR2 FQNEAQ. CDR3 length: 13 residues. This CDR3 is CASYGHLQETQYF. Variable domain in full (rest from reference TRBV7-8 and TRBJ2-5): GAGVSQSPRYKVAKRGQDVALRCDPISGHVSLFWYQQALGQGPEFLTYFQNEAQLDKSGLPSDRFFAERPEGSVSTLKIQRTQQEDSAVYLCASYGHLQETQYFGPGTRLLVL.

The J gene is TRBJ1-4, the V gene TRBV5-1; TCRdb picks TRBD1, but there is no DNA to check that call. Germline V gene sequence: CDR1 SGHRS, CDR2 YFSETQ. This CDR3 contains 14 residues. The CDR3 loop reads CASRGQSTNEKLFF.

The chain carries TRBV9 and TRBJ1-4; TCRdb gives TRBD1 as the D gene, but with no DNA this cannot be confirmed. This CDR3 comprises 16 residues. CDR1 and CDR2 (germline): SGDLS, YYNGEE. This CDR3 reads CASSVGPGTTNEKLFF.

The V gene is TRBV3-1, the J gene TRBJ1-4. Germline assignment: CDR1 LGHDT and CDR2 YNNKEL (reference sequence). The CDR3 has 15 amino acids. Here the CDR3 reads CASSHSRWANEKLFF. The full variable domain, in which reference TRBV3-1 and TRBJ1-4 provide the parts outside the CDR3, is DTAVSQTPKYLVTQMGNDKSIKCEQNLGHDTMYWYKQDSKKFLKIMFSYNNKELIINETVPNRFSPKSPDKAHLNLHINSLELGDSAVYFCASSHSRWANEKLFFGSGTQLSVL.

The chain uses TRBV18 and TRBJ2-3; the D call of TRBD1 rests on TCRdb alone, since no DNA is present to check it. Per the germline V gene, CDR1 is KGHSH and CDR2 is LQKENI. The CDR3 consists of 17 residues. The CDR3 spells CASRPARTPPVRDTQYF.

The rearrangement uses TRBV20-1 and TRBJ2-7; TCRdb calls TRBD1, which cannot be checked without DNA. This CDR3 region has 13 residues. Per the germline V gene, CDR1 is DFQATT and CDR2 is SNEGSKA (reference sequence). CDR3 sequence: CSAPRQGAYEQYF.

This chain links TRBV29-1 with TRBJ1-6; TCRdb reports TRBD1, a call that lacks DNA to check it against. Per germline, CDR1 SQVTM and CDR2 ANQGSEA. This CDR3 spans 14 amino acids. The CDR3 loop reads CSADSTGSMPPLHF.

The chain carries TRBV20-1 and TRBJ2-7; TCRdb's D call of TRBD1 is untestable without DNA. The CDR3 sequence is 15 residues long. CDR1 is DFQATT and CDR2 is SNEGSKA in the germline V gene (reference sequence). CDR3 amino acids: CSARAPGQGSYEQYF.

The V gene is TRBV20-1, the J gene TRBJ1-2; the TCRdb D gene call, TRBD1, has no DNA to confirm it. CDR1 DFQATT and CDR2 SNEGSKA come from the germline V gene (reference sequence). This CDR3 spans 15 amino acids. CDR3 loop: CSASPPRTGRYGYTF.

The gene calls are TRBV10-2 and TRBJ2-5. The CDR3 covers 15 residues. Germline CDR1 reads WSHSY; CDR2 reads SAAADI. CDR3 sequence: CASSEPIADQETQYF.

The chain employs TRBV24-1 and TRBJ2-1. CDR1 and CDR2 from the germline V gene are KGHDR and SFDVKD. There are 14 residues in the CDR3. The CDR3 spells CATSDSNRYNEQFF.

The chain joins TRBV29-1 to TRBJ1-1; TCRdb's assignment of TRBD1 cannot be checked, as there is no DNA. CDR1 is SQVTM and CDR2 is ANQGSEA in the germline V gene. This CDR3 contains 14 residues. The CDR3 loop is CSVGWDRMGTEAFF. The variable domain in full, with the rest retrieved from reference TRBV29-1 and TRBJ1-1, is SAVISQKPSRDICQRGTSLTIQCQVDSQVTMMFWYRQQPGQSLTLIATANQGSEATYESGFVIDKFPISRPNLTFSTLTVSNMSPEDSSIYLCSVGWDRMGTEAFFGQGTRLTVV.

J is TRBJ2-7 and V is TRBV24-1; TCRdb names TRBD1, which stays unverified in the absence of DNA. CDR3 length: 14 residues. CDR1 is KGHDR, CDR2 SFDVKD, per germline. This CDR3 reads CATSQGGTTYEQYF.

The chain has TRBV6-5 and TRBJ2-5. Germline V gene data show CDR1 as MNHEY and CDR2 as SVGAGI. CDR3 length: 13 residues. This CDR3 is CASSLQLQETQYF.

The chain has TRBV20-1 and TRBJ2-3; as DNA is missing, the TRBD1 call by TCRdb cannot be tested. There are 14 residues in the CDR3. Germline CDR1 and CDR2: DFQATT and SNEGSKA (reference sequence). CDR3 loop: CSAREAGAADTQYF.

The CDR3 protein is CASSGQGTNTIYF. V usage is TRBV6-1 and J usage is TRBJ1-3; lacking DNA, the TRBD1 call made by TCRdb goes unchecked. The germline gives CDR1 MNHNS, CDR2 SASEGT. The CDR3 is 13 residues long.

The rearrangement links TRBV5-1 to TRBJ2-5; absent DNA, TCRdb's TRBD2 call cannot be checked. CDR1 and CDR2 (germline): SGHRS, YFSETQ. CDR3 size: 17 residues. Here the CDR3 reads CASSPGASAQLRETQYF.

The genes are TRBV10-3 and TRBJ2-1; TCRdb gives TRBD1 as the D gene, but with no DNA this cannot be confirmed. The V gene's germline CDR1 is ENHRY and CDR2 SYGVKD. The CDR3 consists of 13 residues. The CDR3 spells CAIRPTDHNEQFF.

The V gene is TRBV11-3, the J gene TRBJ2-5; TCRdb picks TRBD1, but there is no DNA to check that call. The CDR3 runs 14 residues. Looked up from germline, CDR1 is SGHNT and CDR2 is YENEEA. The CDR3 region is CASSYRQGEKTQYF.